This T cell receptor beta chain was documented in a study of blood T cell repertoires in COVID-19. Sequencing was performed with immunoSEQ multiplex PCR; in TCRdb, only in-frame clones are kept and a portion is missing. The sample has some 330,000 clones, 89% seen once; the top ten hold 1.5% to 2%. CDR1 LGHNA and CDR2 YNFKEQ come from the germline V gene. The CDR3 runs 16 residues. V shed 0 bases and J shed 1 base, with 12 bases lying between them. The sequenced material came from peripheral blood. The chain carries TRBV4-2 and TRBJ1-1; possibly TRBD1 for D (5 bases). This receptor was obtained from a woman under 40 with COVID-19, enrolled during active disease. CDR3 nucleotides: TGTGCCAGCAGCCAAGATCTGGAGGGGCCGAACACTGAAGCTTTCTTT. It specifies CASSQDLEGPNTEAFF.